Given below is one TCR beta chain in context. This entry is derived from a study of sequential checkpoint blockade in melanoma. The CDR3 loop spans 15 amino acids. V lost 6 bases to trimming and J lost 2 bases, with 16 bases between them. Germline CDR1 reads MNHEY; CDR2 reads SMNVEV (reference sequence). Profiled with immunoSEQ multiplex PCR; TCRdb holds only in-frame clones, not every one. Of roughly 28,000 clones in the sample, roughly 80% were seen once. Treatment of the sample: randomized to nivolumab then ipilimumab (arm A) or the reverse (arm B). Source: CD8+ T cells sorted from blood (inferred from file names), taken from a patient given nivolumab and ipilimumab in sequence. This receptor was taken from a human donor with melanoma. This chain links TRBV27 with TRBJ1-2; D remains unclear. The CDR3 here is CASSLSLEGNYGYTF. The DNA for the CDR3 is TGTGCCAGCAGCCTTTCTCTGGAGGGCAACTATGGCTACACCTTC.